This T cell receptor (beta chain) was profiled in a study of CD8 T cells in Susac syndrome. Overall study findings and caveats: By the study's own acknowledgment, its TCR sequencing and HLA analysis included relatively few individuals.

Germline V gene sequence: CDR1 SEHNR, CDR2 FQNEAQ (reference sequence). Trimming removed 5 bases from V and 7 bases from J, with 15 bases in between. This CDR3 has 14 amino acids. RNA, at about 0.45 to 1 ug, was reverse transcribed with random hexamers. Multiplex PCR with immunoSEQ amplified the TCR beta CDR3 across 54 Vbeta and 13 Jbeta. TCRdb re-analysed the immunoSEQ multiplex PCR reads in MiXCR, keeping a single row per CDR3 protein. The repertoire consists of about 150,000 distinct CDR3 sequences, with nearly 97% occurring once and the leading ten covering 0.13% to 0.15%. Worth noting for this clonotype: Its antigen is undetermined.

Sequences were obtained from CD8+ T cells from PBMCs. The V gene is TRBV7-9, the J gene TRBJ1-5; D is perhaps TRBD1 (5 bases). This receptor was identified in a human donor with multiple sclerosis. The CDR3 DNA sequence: TGTGCCAGCAGCCCCCCCGGGGCAAGCCAGCCCCAGCATTTT. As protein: CASSPPGASQPQHF.